These 30 T cell receptor beta chains came from one sample sequenced in a study of CD8 T cells in ankylosing spondylitis. These receptors' targets are unknown. Study-wide results and caveats: A TCR beta motif of under ten highly homologous variants seemed to mark ankylosing spondylitis blood.

TCRdb passed the 5' RACE reads through MiXCR, listing each CDR3 protein once. Counted here are around 770,000 distinct CDR3 sequences, 15% to 20% occurring once; the ten biggest clones make up around 19%. Sequenced: blood, either unsorted or a sorted T cell fraction (not recorded which). These TCRs come from a male donor with ankylosing spondylitis.

This chain joins TRBV20-1 and TRBJ1-5; 7 positions agree with TRBD1. This CDR3 has 16 amino acids. The trim removed 1 base at V and 3 bases at J, leaving 9 bases unmatched. The V gene's germline CDR1 is DFQATT and CDR2 SNEGSKA (reference sequence). The CDR3 loop reads CSARASTGPSNQPQHF. CDR3 nucleotide sequence: TGCAGTGCTAGAGCTTCGACAGGGCCGTCCAATCAGCCCCAGCATTTT.

This clonotype was counted only a few times. J is TRBJ1-2 and V is TRBV12-3 or TRBV12-4; perhaps TRBD1 as D (5 bases). CDR3 size: 15 residues. Trimming pared 2 bases from V and 4 bases from J, leaving 14 bases between. The CDR3 DNA reads TGTGCCAGCAGTTTACTTCAGGGCGGAATCTATGGCTACACCTTC. This sequence encodes CASSLLQGGIYGYTF.

V and J are TRBV12-3 or TRBV12-4 and TRBJ2-3, with TRBD2 matching over 8 bases. The CDR3 runs to 14 residues. With V trimmed by 4 bases and J by 9 bases, 9 bases remained unmatched. This CDR3 reads CASSWAGGQGTQYF. The CDR3 DNA sequence: TGTGCCAGCAGTTGGGCGGGGGGCCAAGGAACGCAGTATTTT.

The chain employs TRBV12-3 or TRBV12-4 and TRBJ1-1; maybe TRBD1 (5 bases). The V and J ends lost 6 bases and 8 bases respectively, with 10 bases between them. The CDR3 totals 11 residues. CDR3 loop: CASSWGSEAFF. The CDR3 DNA reads TGTGCCAGCAGCTGGGGCAGCGAAGCTTTCTTT.

This clonotype was seen a few times. The rearrangement links TRBV7-8 to TRBJ2-3; 9 nucleotides align to TRBD1. Per germline, CDR1 SGHVS and CDR2 FQNEAQ. J gave up 4 bases and V 2 bases, and 4 bases lay outside the gene matches. The CDR3 contains 15 residues. The CDR3 bases are TGTGCCAGCAGCTTACATGACAGGGGGGCAGATACGCAGTATTTT. It is translated as CASSLHDRGADTQYF. Together with reference TRBV7-8 and TRBJ2-3, the CDR3 gives the full variable domain: GAGVSQSPRYKVAKRGQDVALRCDPISGHVSLFWYQQALGQGPEFLTYFQNEAQLDKSGLPSDRFFAERPEGSVSTLKIQRTQQEDSAVYLCASSLHDRGADTQYFGPGTRLTVL.

This chain joins TRBV4-1 and TRBJ1-3; D is uncertain. CDR1 and CDR2 from the germline V gene are MGHRA and YSYEKL. CDR3 length: 16 amino acids. Trimming took off 0 bases at V and 3 bases at J, with 12 bases between the two ends. CDR3 sequence (DNA): TGCGCCAGCAGCCAAGATCGTCTGGGAAGTGGAAACACCATATATTTT. The encoded protein is CASSQDRLGSGNTIYF.

The chain employs TRBV2 and TRBJ1-5, with D hard to call. Trimming left V 6 bases short and J 6 bases short, with 18 bases between. The CDR3 spans 15 residues. Germline V gives CDR1 SNHLY, CDR2 FYNNEI. The CDR3 DNA reads as TGTGCCAGCAGGATGCCCCCAGGTCCGGCTCAGCCCCAGCATTTT. Its protein is CASRMPPGPAQPQHF.

The V gene is TRBV10-3, the J gene TRBJ1-2; D call uncertain. The CDR3 sequence is 13 residues long. V lost 4 bases and J 5 bases, leaving 11 bases between the germline ends. Per the germline V gene, CDR1 is ENHRY and CDR2 is SYGVKD. The DNA of the CDR3 is TGTGCCATCAGTGCGCAGGTGGGGTATGGCTACACCTTC. Translated, it gives CAISAQVGYGYTF.

The table lists this clonotype with a few counts. The rearrangement joins TRBV29-1 to TRBJ2-2; D is uncertain. V gave up 4 bases and J gave up 2 bases, with 8 bases separating them. The CDR3 loop spans 13 amino acids. Per the germline V gene, CDR1 is SQVTM and CDR2 is ANQGSEA. The chain's CDR3 is CSVVQSNTGELFF. CDR3 nucleotides: TGCAGCGTTGTGCAGAGCAACACCGGGGAGCTGTTTTTT.

This clonotype has only a few counts. The chain employs TRBV7-9 and TRBJ2-7; no reliable D call. In germline, CDR1 is SEHNR, CDR2 FQNEAQ (reference sequence). Between the trimmed V and J ends, which lost 1 base and 7 bases, there was a span of 8 bases. This CDR3 spans 12 amino acids. The CDR3 loop is CASSLGMGEQYF. The CDR3 DNA sequence: TGTGCCAGCAGCTTAGGGATGGGTGAGCAGTACTTC.

The chain combines TRBV7-2 with TRBJ2-7; perhaps D is TRBD1 or TRBD2 (5 bases each). The germline V and J ends were trimmed by 2 bases and 9 bases, with 8 bases remaining between them. The CDR3 spans 11 residues. Germline-derived CDR1 and CDR2 are SGHTA and FQGNSA. In DNA, the CDR3 is TGTGCCAGCAGCTTAAAGGGGACGCAGTACTTC. Translating it yields CASSLKGTQYF.

This clonotype was recorded a few times. The chain carries TRBV7-2 and TRBJ2-1, with 13 bases matching TRBD2. The CDR3 covers 16 residues. In germline, CDR1 is SGHTA, CDR2 FQGNSA. V lost 3 bases to trimming and J lost 5 bases; unmatched junction nucleotides: 4. The CDR3: CASSFRTSGGNNEQFF. CDR3 bases: TGTGCCAGCAGCTTCCGGACTAGCGGGGGAAACAATGAGCAGTTCTTC.

The chain uses TRBV5-1 and TRBJ1-3; D gene uncertain. V lost 0 bases and J lost 1, with 8 bases in between. Germline V gene data show CDR1 as SGHRS and CDR2 as YFSETQ. The CDR3 spans 15 residues. In DNA form, the CDR3 reads TGCGCCAGCAGCTTGGATGGGAAGTCTGGAAACACCATATATTTT. This sequence encodes CASSLDGKSGNTIYF.

This clonotype was detected a few times. The V and J genes are TRBV5-1 and TRBJ2-3; the D is unclear. The germline V gene encodes CDR1 SGHRS and CDR2 YFSETQ. V gave up 4 bases and J gave up 5 bases, with 17 bases separating them. This CDR3 contains 15 residues. CDR3 sequence (DNA): TGCGCCAGCAGCCCACTCCTCTCAGTGGTAGATACGCAGTATTTT. This sequence encodes CASSPLLSVVDTQYF.

This clonotype was picked up many times. The chain combines TRBV12-3 or TRBV12-4 with TRBJ1-1, with no clear D. CDR3 length: 17 amino acids. V was clipped by 2 bases and J by 0 bases, with 16 bases between them. The CDR3 spells CASSLWQPAPMNTEAFF. The CDR3, as DNA: TGTGCCAGCAGTTTATGGCAGCCAGCGCCGATGAACACTGAAGCTTTCTTT.

This clonotype showed up just a few times. The chain recombines TRBV7-9 with TRBJ2-7; TRBD2 matches 7 bases. Germline-derived CDR1 and CDR2 are SEHNR and FQNEAQ (reference sequence). J was trimmed by 0 bases and V by 5 bases; bases with no gene match: 7. The CDR3 sequence is 15 residues long. The CDR3 sequence: CASSPWRGSSYEQYF. The DNA of the CDR3 is TGTGCCAGCAGCCCTTGGCGGGGGAGCTCCTACGAGCAGTACTTC. Variable domain in full (rest from reference TRBV7-9 and TRBJ2-7): DTGVSQNPRHKITKRGQNVTFRCDPISEHNRLYWYRQTLGQGPEFLTYFQNEAQLEKSRLLSDRFSAERPKGSFSTLEIQRTEQGDSAMYLCASSPWRGSSYEQYFGPGTRLTVT.

The CDR3 sequence: CASSYAGAGYGYTF. The CDR3 region has the DNA TGTGCCAGCAGTTACGCGGGGGCGGGCTATGGCTACACCTTC. The chain employs TRBV6-5 and TRBJ1-2, with D maybe TRBD1 (6 bases). This CDR3 comprises 14 residues. V lost 2 bases to trimming and J lost 4 bases, with 11 bases between them. Germline V gene lookup returns CDR1 MNHEY and CDR2 SVGAGI.

The chain carries TRBV6-2 or TRBV6-3 and TRBJ2-7; weak D call: TRBD2 (6 bases). The germline V gene has CDR1 MNHEY and CDR2 SVGEGT. The V and J ends lost 5 bases and 2 bases respectively, with 19 bases between them. The CDR3 is 16 amino acids. The CDR3 DNA sequence: TGTGCCAGCAGTCCCCGGGGTAGCGGAAAGACCTACGAGCAGTACTTC. Translating gives CASSPRGSGKTYEQYF.

This clonotype has at least ten counts. Its ends do not fully match the called genes, so a read error is possible. V gene TRBV19 combines with J gene TRBJ2-1; D unclear. CDR3 length: 12 amino acids. The V gene's germline CDR1 is LNHDA and CDR2 SQIVND (reference sequence). The CDR3 loop is CASSIMGNEQFF. CDR3 nucleotides: TGTGCCAGCAGTATCATGGGTAATGAGCAGTTCTTC.

V and J are TRBV5-1 and TRBJ2-2; possibly TRBD2 for D (5 bases). Trimming stripped 4 bases from V and 7 bases from J, with 8 bases between. There are 12 residues in the CDR3. Germline V gene sequence: CDR1 SGHRS, CDR2 YFSETQ. CDR3 DNA sequence: TGCGCCAGCAGCGTTCGGGGCGGGGAGCTGTTTTTT. It specifies CASSVRGGELFF.

The V and J genes are TRBV4-1 and TRBJ2-1; D unresolved. V was pared by 2 bases and J by 0 bases, with 11 bases between. The germline V gene has CDR1 MGHRA and CDR2 YSYEKL. There are 16 residues in the CDR3. The CDR3 DNA reads as TGCGCCAGCAGCCAACCACTGGGTAGCTCCTACAATGAGCAGTTCTTC. It is translated as CASSQPLGSSYNEQFF.

The table lists this clonotype with many counts. DNA of the CDR3: TGCAGTGCTAGTGAAAGACAGTTCAATCAGCCCCAGCATTTT. Protein sequence: CSASERQFNQPQHF. This chain links TRBV20-1 with TRBJ1-5, with a weak D call TRBD1 (5 bases). This CDR3 spans 14 amino acids. V was shortened by 3 bases and J by 3 bases, with 12 bases between the two germline ends. Germline CDR1 reads DFQATT; CDR2 reads SNEGSKA (reference sequence).

This clonotype showed up many times. The rearrangement links TRBV29-1 to TRBJ2-7; 9 bases are a match to TRBD1. Germline V CDR1 and CDR2: SQVTM, ANQGSEA. The ends lost 7 bases at V and 4 bases at J; junction bases unmatched: 11. The CDR3 length is 14 residues. In DNA, the CDR3 is TGCAGCGCCAGTGGCGGGACAGGGAATTACGAGCAGTACTTC. The encoded protein is CSASGGTGNYEQYF.

The J gene is TRBJ2-5, the V gene TRBV5-6, with TRBD2 as a possible D gene (5 bases). Looked up from germline, CDR1 is SGHDT and CDR2 is YYEEEE. The CDR3 runs to 17 residues. The V and J ends lost 4 bases and 5 bases respectively, with 24 bases between them. CDR3: CASSQAGKFIIGETQYF. The CDR3 coding sequence is TGTGCCAGCAGCCAGGCCGGGAAATTTATAATAGGGGAGACCCAGTACTTC.

This clonotype was counted ten times or more. At one boundary the junction diverges from the germline segment, which might be a read error. The chain combines TRBV27 with TRBJ1-2, with D possibly being TRBD1 (5 bases). Germline CDR1 MNHEY, CDR2 SMNVEV (reference sequence). The CDR3 sequence is 13 residues long. The CDR3 DNA reads as TGCGCCAGCAGCTTCGGAGGGGACTATGGCTACACCTTC. This codes for CASSFGGDYGYTF.

This clonotype has only a few counts. The gene calls are TRBV5-6 and TRBJ2-7; 8 nucleotides line up with TRBD2. The CDR3 runs to 15 residues. Germline V gene data show CDR1 as SGHDT and CDR2 as YYEEEE. Trimming cost V 0 bases and J 4 bases; bases outside gene matches: 6. This CDR3 is CASSLDPGGAYEQYF. As DNA, the CDR3 is TGTGCCAGCAGCTTGGATCCGGGGGGGGCTTACGAGCAGTACTTC.

This clonotype showed up just a few times. The chain links TRBV5-1 to TRBJ1-2; TRBD1 matches 10 bases. Germline-derived CDR1 and CDR2 are SGHRS and YFSETQ. The CDR3 is 15 amino acids. V lost 4 bases to trimming and J lost 10 bases; unmatched junction nucleotides: 13. CDR3 nucleotides: TGCGCCAGCAGCCCACCGAGCATGACAGGGGGCGACTACACCTTC. Translated: CASSPPSMTGGDYTF.

This sequence joins TRBV5-1 and TRBJ2-1, with a tentative D call TRBD2 (6 bases). CDR3 length: 18 residues. V gave up 0 bases and J gave up 0 bases, with 16 bases separating them. Germline V gene lookup returns CDR1 SGHRS and CDR2 YFSETQ. In nucleotides, the CDR3 is TGCGCCAGCAGCTTGGCCTGGCTAGCGCTGAGCTCCTACAATGAGCAGTTCTTC. This sequence encodes CASSLAWLALSSYNEQFF.

The rearrangement joins TRBV7-8 to TRBJ1-4, with a possible D match to TRBD1 (5 bases). The CDR3 has 14 residues. V lost 1 base and J 7 bases, leaving 10 bases between the germline ends. The V gene's germline CDR1 is SGHVS and CDR2 FQNEAQ. CDR3 DNA sequence: TGTGCCAGCAGCTTAGGGACAACCCGTGAAAAACTGTTTTTT. Protein product: CASSLGTTREKLFF.

This chain joins TRBV3-1 and TRBJ2-7, with D hard to call. CDR3 length: 15 residues. Trimming took 0 bases from V and 6 from J, leaving 15 bases between them. In germline, CDR1 is LGHDT, CDR2 YNNKEL (reference sequence). CDR3: CASSQEAGALSEQYF. The CDR3 coding sequence is TGTGCCAGCAGCCAAGAGGCAGGCGCCTTGTCCGAGCAGTACTTC.